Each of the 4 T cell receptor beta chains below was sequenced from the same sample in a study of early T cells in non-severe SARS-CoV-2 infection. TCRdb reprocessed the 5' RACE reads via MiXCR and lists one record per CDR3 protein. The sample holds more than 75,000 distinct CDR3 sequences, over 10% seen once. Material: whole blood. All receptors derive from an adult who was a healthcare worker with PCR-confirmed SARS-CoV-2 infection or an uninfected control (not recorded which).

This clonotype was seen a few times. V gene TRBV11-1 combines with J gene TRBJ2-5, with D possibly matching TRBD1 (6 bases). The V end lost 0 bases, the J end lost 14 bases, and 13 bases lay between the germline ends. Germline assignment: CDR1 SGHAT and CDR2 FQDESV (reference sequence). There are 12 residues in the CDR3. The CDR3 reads CASSLAQGTPYF. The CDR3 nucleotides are TGTGCCAGCAGCTTAGCCCAGGGGACACCTTACTTC. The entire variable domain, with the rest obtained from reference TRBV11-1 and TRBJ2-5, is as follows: EAEVAQSPRYKITEKSQAVAFWCDPISGHATLYWYRQILGQGPELLVQFQDESVVDDSQLPKDRFSAERLKGVDSTLKIQPAELGDSAMYLCASSLAQGTPYFGPGTRLLVL.

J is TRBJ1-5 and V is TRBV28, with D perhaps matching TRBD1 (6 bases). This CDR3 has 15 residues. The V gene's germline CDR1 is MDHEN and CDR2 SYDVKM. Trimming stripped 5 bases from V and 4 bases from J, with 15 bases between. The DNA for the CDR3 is TGTGCCAGCAGTCTATTCCGGGACAAAAATCAGCCCCAGCATTTT. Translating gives CASSLFRDKNQPQHF.

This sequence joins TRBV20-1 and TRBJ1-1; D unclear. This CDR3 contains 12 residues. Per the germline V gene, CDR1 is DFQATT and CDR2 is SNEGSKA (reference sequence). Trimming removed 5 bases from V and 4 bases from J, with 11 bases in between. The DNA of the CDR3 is TGCAGTGCTGTCGGGGATTCCACTGAAGCTTTCTTT. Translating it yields CSAVGDSTEAFF.

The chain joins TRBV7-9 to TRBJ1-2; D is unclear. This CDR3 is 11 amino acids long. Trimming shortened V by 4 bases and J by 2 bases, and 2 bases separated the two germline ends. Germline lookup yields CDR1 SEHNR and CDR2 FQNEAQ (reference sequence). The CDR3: CASSWNYGYTF. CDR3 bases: TGTGCCAGCAGCTGGAACTATGGCTACACCTTC.